A selection of T cell receptor beta chains follows, all from one sample in a study of patients and donors after allogeneic stem cell transplantation. From the RT-PCR reads, TCRdb called clonotypes with MiXCR, one entry per CDR3 protein. The sample holds roughly 940,000 distinct CDR3 sequences; around 17% are singletons and the top ten take around 6%. The specimen was blood, either unsorted or a sorted T cell fraction (not recorded which). The source is a human donor who was either an allogeneic HSCT recipient or a stem cell or donor lymphocyte infusion donor (not recorded which). It is not recorded whose cells these are; they may come from a transplant donor. Both conserved end residues are part of each CDR3. A D gene is named only where the DNA matches it firmly. Some rows have no size entry. The others give once, few or many, or a class for an expanded clone.

clone_size,v_call,j_call,cdr3_length,d_call,cdr3_nt,cdr3_aa
few,TRBV7-2,TRBJ1-1,15,-,TGTGCCAGCAGCGGCCGTCGATTAGGCAACACTGAAGCTTTCTTT,CASSGRRLGNTEAFF
few,TRBV5-1,TRBJ1-5,13,-,TGCGCCAGCAGTATAGGGGCGGATCAGCCCCAGCATTTT,CASSIGADQPQHF
many,TRBV12-3/TRBV12-4,TRBJ2-7,13,-,TGTGCCAGCAGTGCCCAGGGGTTCTACAAGCAGTACTTC,CASSAQGFYKQYF
-,TRBV5-1,TRBJ2-1,15,-,TGCGCCAGCAGCTTGGAGGGAGGAGCCTACAATGAGCAGTTCTTC,CASSLEGGAYNEQFF
few,TRBV18,TRBJ1-5,13,-,TGTGCCAGCTCACCACCCAGCAATCAGCCCCAGCATTTT,CASSPPSNQPQHF
few,TRBV20-1,TRBJ1-5,13,-,TGCAGTGCTCCAGTGGGTGGCAATCAGCCCCAGCATTTT,CSAPVGGNQPQHF
few,TRBV4-1,TRBJ1-6,15,-,TGCGCCAGCAGCCATCGTTACAGGGTTCCTTCACCCCTCCACTTT,CASSHRYRVPSPLHF
few,TRBV20-1,TRBJ2-1,16,TRBD2,TGCAGTGCTAGAGCTCCTGGACTAGCGCACAACAATGAGCAGTTCTTC,CSARAPGLAHNNEQFF
-,TRBV6-4,TRBJ2-3,16,-,TGTGCCAGCAGTGACTCCAGCGGGACAAGCACAGATACGCAGTATTTT,CASSDSSGTSTDTQYF
few,TRBV24-1,TRBJ2-7,13,-,TGTGCCACCAGTGCAGCGTACTCCTACGAGCAGTACTTC,CATSAAYSYEQYF
few,TRBV19,TRBJ1-2,14,-,TGTGCCAGTAGTACCCGGGACGGCTACTATGGCTACACCTTC,CASSTRDGYYGYTF
many,TRBV4-3,TRBJ1-6,15,TRBD1,TGCGCCAGCAGCCAATTCTTAGGGACAGATTCACCCCTCCACTTT,CASSQFLGTDSPLHF
few,TRBV5-6,TRBJ2-5,15,-,TGTGCCAGCAGCTTGAAGATCGGGGCCCAAGAGACCCAGTACTTC,CASSLKIGAQETQYF
many,TRBV5-1,TRBJ2-2,17,TRBD2,TGCGCCAGCAGCTTGGCTCTGGGGGACTATGACACCGGGGAGCTGTTTTTT,CASSLALGDYDTGELFF
many,TRBV5-1,TRBJ2-1,16,TRBD2,TGTGCCAGCAGTTTAGGGCTAGCGGGGTCCTACAATGAGCAGTTCTTC,CASSLGLAGSYNEQFF
few,TRBV24-1,TRBJ1-1,13,-,TGTGCCACCATCCAAGCGATGAACACTGAAGCTTTCTTT,CATIQAMNTEAFF
-,TRBV4-1,TRBJ2-7,15,TRBD2,TGCGCCAGCAGCCCTGGGACTAGCGGGAGAGACGAGCAGTACTTC,CASSPGTSGRDEQYF
few,TRBV2,TRBJ2-3,16,-,TGTGCCAGCAGTGAACTATCAGGGTGGAGCACAGATACGCAGTATTTT,CASSELSGWSTDTQYF
few,TRBV4-2,TRBJ2-2,16,TRBD1,TGTGCCAGCAGCCCTCGGGGGACAGGGGGCACCGGGGAGCTGTTTTTT,CASSPRGTGGTGELFF
-,TRBV12-3/TRBV12-4,TRBJ2-7,15,TRBD1,TGTGCCAGCAGTTCCCACGGGACAGGGGCCTACGAGCAGTACTTC,CASSSHGTGAYEQYF
-,TRBV5-1,TRBJ1-1,14,-,TGCGCCAGCAGCTTACCCATGGCGAACACTGAAGCTTTCTTT,CASSLPMANTEAFF
many,TRBV20-1,TRBJ2-2,11,-,TGCAGTGCTAGTGTACAGGGGGAGCTGTTTTTT,CSASVQGELFF
once,TRBV29-1,TRBJ1-1,12,-,TGCAGCGTTGTAAAGGGGTCCACTGAAGCTTTCTTT,CSVVKGSTEAFF
-,TRBV6-5,TRBJ2-1,12,-,TGTGCCAGCAGCGACGACAGACTCGAGCAGTTCTTC,CASSDDRLEQFF
-,TRBV7-3,TRBJ2-2,15,-,TGTGCCAGCAGCTTAACCAGGGCCGAGCCCGGGGAGCTGTTTTTT,CASSLTRAEPGELFF
few,TRBV4-3,TRBJ2-3,15,-,TGCGCCAGCAGCCAGGGATCTGGGGGGACGGATACGCAGTATTTT,CASSQGSGGTDTQYF
few,TRBV28,TRBJ2-5,11,-,TGTGCCAGCGCTTTGGGAGAGACCCAGTACTTC,CASALGETQYF
once,TRBV24-1,TRBJ2-5,14,-,TGTGCCACCAGTGACGACGGATCGATGGAGACCCAGTACTTC,CATSDDGSMETQYF
few,TRBV9,TRBJ2-1,16,-,TGTGCCAGCAGCGTAGGTCGACGGGGGCCCTACAATGAGCAGTTCTTC,CASSVGRRGPYNEQFF
few,TRBV20-1,TRBJ1-3,14,-,TGCAGTGCTAGGAGGGGGACCTCTGGAAACACCATATATTTT,CSARRGTSGNTIYF
-,TRBV9,TRBJ2-7,14,TRBD2,TGTGCCAGCAGCGCAAGCGGGACGTCTCTCGGGCAGTACTTC,CASSASGTSLGQYF
-,TRBV6-1,TRBJ1-1,14,-,TGTGCCAGCATCGCCGGGGGGGGACGCGCTGAAGCTTTCTTT,CASIAGGGRAEAFF
few,TRBV12-3/TRBV12-4,TRBJ2-3,15,TRBD1,TGTGCCAGCAGTTCACGGGGACAGGGCGGAGATACGCAGTATTTT,CASSSRGQGGDTQYF